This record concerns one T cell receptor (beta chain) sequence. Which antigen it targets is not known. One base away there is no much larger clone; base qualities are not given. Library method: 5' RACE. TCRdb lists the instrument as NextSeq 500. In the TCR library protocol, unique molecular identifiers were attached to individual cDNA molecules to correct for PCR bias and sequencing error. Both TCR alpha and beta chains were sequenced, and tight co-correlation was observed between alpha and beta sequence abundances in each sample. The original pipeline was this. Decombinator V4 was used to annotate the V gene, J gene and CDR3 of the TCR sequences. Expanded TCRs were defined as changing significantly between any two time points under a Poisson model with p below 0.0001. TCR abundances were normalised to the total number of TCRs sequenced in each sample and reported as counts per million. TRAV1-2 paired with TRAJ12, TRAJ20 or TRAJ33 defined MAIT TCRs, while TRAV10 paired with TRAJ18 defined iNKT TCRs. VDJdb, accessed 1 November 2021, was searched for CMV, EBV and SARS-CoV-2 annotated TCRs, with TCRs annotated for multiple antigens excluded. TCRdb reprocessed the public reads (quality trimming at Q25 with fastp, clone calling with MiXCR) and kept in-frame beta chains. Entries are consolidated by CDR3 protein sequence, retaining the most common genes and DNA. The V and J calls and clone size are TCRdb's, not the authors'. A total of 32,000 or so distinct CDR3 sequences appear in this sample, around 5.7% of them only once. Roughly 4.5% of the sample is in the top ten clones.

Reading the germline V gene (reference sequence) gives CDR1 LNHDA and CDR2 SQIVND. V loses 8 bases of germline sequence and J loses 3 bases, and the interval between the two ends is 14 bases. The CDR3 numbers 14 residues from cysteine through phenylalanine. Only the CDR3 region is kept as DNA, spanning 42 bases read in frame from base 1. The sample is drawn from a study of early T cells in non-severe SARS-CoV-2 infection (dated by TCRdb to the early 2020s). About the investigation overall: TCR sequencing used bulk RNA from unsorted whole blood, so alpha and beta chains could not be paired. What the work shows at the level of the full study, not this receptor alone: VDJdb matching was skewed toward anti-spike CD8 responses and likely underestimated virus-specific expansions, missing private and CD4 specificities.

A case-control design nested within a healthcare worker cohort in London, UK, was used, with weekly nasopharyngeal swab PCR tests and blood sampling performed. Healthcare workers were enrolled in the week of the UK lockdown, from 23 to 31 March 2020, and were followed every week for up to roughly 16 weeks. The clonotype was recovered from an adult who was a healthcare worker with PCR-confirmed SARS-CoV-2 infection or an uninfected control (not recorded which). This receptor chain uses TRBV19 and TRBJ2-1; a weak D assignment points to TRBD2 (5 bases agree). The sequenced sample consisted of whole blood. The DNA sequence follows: TGTGCCAGTCGGGAAGCCTTGGACTACAATGAGCAGTTCTTC. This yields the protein CASREALDYNEQFF.